The clone carrying this TCR beta chain has just one count. The record originates from a study of blood T cells in healthy people across ages. Through a sample-barcoded 5' primer and a J-beta primer mix, a second PCR was run for roughly 6 to 12 cycles. Unique molecular identifiers of 12 random nucleotides labeled each cDNA. TCRdb reanalysed the 5' RACE reads using MiXCR and keeps one entry per CDR3 protein. Among 800,000 to 950,000 distinct CDR3 sequences listed, approximately 32% were seen once. The CDR3 is 16 residues long. V lost 2 bases, J lost 0 bases, and 12 bases lay in between. Another study also made use of these data, one on T cells of mothers and their children. From that second work: Per mother, over 9.5 million TCR beta CDR3 reads were obtained; per child, approximately 3 million. The authors identified no persistent microchimeric T cell clones.

The sequenced material came from blood. The chain employs TRBV12-3 or TRBV12-4 and TRBJ2-3; D gene uncertain. The sequence came from a woman in her thirties or forties in good health. CDR3 sequence reads: CASSLWAQASTDTQYF. For the CDR3, the DNA is TGTGCCAGCAGTTTATGGGCCCAGGCTAGCACAGATACGCAGTATTTT.